This T cell receptor beta chain was captured in a study of molecular identifiers for immune sequencing clone quantification (dated by TCRdb to between 2017 and 2018). For the study in its entirety: For a replicate experiment, RNA from around 20,000 or 100,000 naive CD8 T cells was divided into five aliquots, of which four were sequenced. CD8 T cells were used in a methods study to benchmark molecular-identifier clustering-based TCR repertoire sequencing (MIDCIRS) and TCR RNA copy counting. What the authors observed across the whole study: Spiked-in Jurkat TCR RNA equal to a single cell's worth was reported to be detectable even within one million naive CD8 T cells. In CMV-specific effector cells, over 99% of molecules were held by clones above 20 RNA copies, whereas under 1% of molecules were held by such clones in naive cells. Without barcode sub-clustering, chimeric consensus sequences inflated TCR diversity; chimeras reached as high as 47%. The naive libraries included spiked-in Jurkat TCR RNA (about 9 copies' worth), and this Jurkat TCR RNA is not part of the donor repertoire. Highly expanded clone sizes could be underestimated because identical TCR molecules may share a barcode. Modeling estimated 3 to 3.5 recovered TCR RNA copies per cell, compared with about ten by digital PCR, which implies about 30% capture efficiency.

This clonotype was seen many times. Its antigen is currently not known. Per-base quality was not reported, and no clone a single base away is much larger than it. Naive CD8 T cell libraries were made from 20,000 to 1,000,000 sorted cells using 10%, 30% or 50% of purified RNA. Naive CD8 T cells, defined as CD8+CD4-CCR7+CD45RA+, were FACS-sorted into RLT Plus buffer on a BD FACSAria II. Detection sensitivity was tested by spiking Jurkat RNA equal to roughly nine TCR copies' worth into samples containing roughly 17,000-1,000,000 naive CD8 T cells. CD8 T cells were enriched using RosetteSep CD8+ T Cell Enrichment Cocktail and Ficoll-Paque, and the enriched cells then underwent ACK red cell lysis. Libraries were made using PCR. Sequencing was carried out with an Illumina HiSeq 4000. Preparation of bulk TCR libraries followed a previously described approach, with the TCR primers listed in Table S5. The Qiagen AllPrep DNA/RNA kit was used to purify total RNA. Before analysis, reads from multiple sequencing runs of one library were combined. The published analysis was carried out like this. Only reads with exact TCR constant sequence were kept, trimmed to 150 nt, and grouped by their 12-nt molecular barcodes. Reads in each barcode group were sub-clustered using a 15% Levenshtein threshold, and a quality-weighted consensus sequence was built for each RNA molecule. Non-functional sequences were filtered out, along with any lower-count sequence sitting one edit away from another sequence. Based on a fit of two negative binomial distributions, barcode sub-clusters having less than 20% of the maximum read count were discarded. TCRdb trimmed public reads at Q25 via fastp, called clones via MiXCR and kept in-frame beta chains. Every distinct CDR3 protein forms one entry, paired with its most common genes and DNA. The V and J calls and clone size are TCRdb's, not the authors'. Across this sample there are about 640,000 distinct CDR3 sequences, with just under 20% seen only once. 0.85% to 0.9% of the sample is in the top ten clones.

The germline V gene (reference sequence) specifies SEHNR as CDR1 and FQNEAQ as CDR2. At the junction V is shortened by 8 bases and J by 1 base; bases outside the gene matches: 1. The CDR3, cysteine through phenylalanine, is 12 amino acids long. Only CDR3 DNA is held: 36 bases, read in frame from base 1. The chain is made from TRBV7-9 and TRBJ2-5; 7 of the junction bases match TRBD2. The origin of this receptor is a human donor in good health. Some libraries in this study had Jurkat cell RNA spiked in. The sequenced material came from naive CD8+ T cells from blood, with Jurkat cell RNA spiked in. Sample cell subset or site, as interpreted from the label and publication: FACS-sorted CD8+CD4-CCR7+CD45RA+ naive T cells. The nucleotides read TGTGCCAGCCGCGGGAGCCAAGAGACCCAGTACTTC. It specifies CASRGSQETQYF.